This record concerns one T cell receptor (beta chain) sequence. Molecular barcoding with unique molecular identifiers was used for the TCRbeta library. Each CDR3 protein is one row after TCRdb ran MiXCR on the PCR reads. The sample holds hundreds of thousands of distinct CDR3 sequences; roughly 17% are singletons and the top ten take under 1.2%. This sample is drawn from a study of T-cell reconstitution after alpha-beta-depleted transplantation in children. The TCR originated in a human donor who donated a stem cell graft to a child with acute myeloid leukemia. The sequencing here drew on PBMCs from the stem cell graft donor, taken from the stem cell graft.

CDR3 coding DNA: TGTGCCAGCAGCCCTAGGGGAGGGGGCAATCAGCCCCAGCATTTT. As protein: CASSPRGGGNQPQHF. This chain joins TRBV7-2 and TRBJ1-5; possibly TRBD1 for D (5 bases). CDR1 is SGHTA and CDR2 is FQGNSA in the germline V gene. There are 15 residues in the CDR3. Trimming pared 5 bases from V and 2 bases from J, leaving 13 bases between.